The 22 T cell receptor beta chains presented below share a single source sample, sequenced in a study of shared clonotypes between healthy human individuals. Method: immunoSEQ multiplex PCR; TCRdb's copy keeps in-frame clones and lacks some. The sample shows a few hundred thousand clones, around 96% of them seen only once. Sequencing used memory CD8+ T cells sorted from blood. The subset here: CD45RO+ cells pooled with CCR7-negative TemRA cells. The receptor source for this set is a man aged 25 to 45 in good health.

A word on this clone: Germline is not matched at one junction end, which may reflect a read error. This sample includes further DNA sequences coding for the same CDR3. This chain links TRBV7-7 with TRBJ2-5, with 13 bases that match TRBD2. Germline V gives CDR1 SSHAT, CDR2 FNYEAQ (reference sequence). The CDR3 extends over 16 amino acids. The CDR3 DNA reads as TGCGCTAGCAGCCACGGACTAGCGGGAGTAAGAGAGACCCAGTACTTC. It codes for CASSHGLAGVRETQYF.

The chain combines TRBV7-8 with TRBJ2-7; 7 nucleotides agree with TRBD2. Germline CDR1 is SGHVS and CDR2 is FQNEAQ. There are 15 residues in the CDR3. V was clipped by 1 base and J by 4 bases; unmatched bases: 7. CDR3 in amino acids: CASSLVSGGGYEQYF. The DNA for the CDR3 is TGTGCCAGCAGCTTAGTCTCCGGCGGGGGTTACGAGCAGTACTTC. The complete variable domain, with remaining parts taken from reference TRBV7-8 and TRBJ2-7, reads GAGVSQSPRYKVAKRGQDVALRCDPISGHVSLFWYQQALGQGPEFLTYFQNEAQLDKSGLPSDRFFAERPEGSVSTLKIQRTQQEDSAVYLCASSLVSGGGYEQYFGPGTRLTVT.

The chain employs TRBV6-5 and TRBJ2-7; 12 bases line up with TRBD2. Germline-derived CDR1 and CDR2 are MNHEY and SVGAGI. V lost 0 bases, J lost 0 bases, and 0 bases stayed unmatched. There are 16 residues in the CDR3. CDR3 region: CASSYSTSGGSYEQYF. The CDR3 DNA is TGTGCCAGCAGTTACTCGACTAGCGGGGGCTCCTACGAGCAGTACTTC.

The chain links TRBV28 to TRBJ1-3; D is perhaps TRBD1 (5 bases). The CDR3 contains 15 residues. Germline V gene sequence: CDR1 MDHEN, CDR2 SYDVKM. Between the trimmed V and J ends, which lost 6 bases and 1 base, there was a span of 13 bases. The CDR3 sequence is CASRPRERSGNTIYF. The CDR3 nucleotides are TGTGCCAGCAGACCCAGGGAGAGGTCTGGAAACACCATATATTTT.

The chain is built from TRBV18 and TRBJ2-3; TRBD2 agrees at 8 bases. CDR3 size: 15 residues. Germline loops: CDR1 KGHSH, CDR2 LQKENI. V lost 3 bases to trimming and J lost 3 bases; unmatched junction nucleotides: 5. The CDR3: CASSPGGGWTDTQYF. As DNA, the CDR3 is TGTGCCAGCTCACCCGGCGGGGGGTGGACAGATACGCAGTATTTT.

Here the CDR3 DNA reads TGCGCCAGCAGCCAAGCTGTCGTTAATGAGCAGTTCTTC. Encoded protein: CASSQAVVNEQFF. The chain recombines TRBV4-1 with TRBJ2-1; D is uncertain. Trimming took 1 base from V and 7 from J, leaving 8 bases between them. This CDR3 is 13 amino acids long. The germline gives CDR1 MGHRA, CDR2 YSYEKL.

CDR3: CASSPNLMALPTGELFF. For the CDR3, the DNA is TGTGCCAGCAGCCCAAATCTTATGGCCCTACCCACCGGGGAGCTGTTTTTT. The V call is TRBV27, the J call TRBJ2-2; D unresolved. Germline V lookup: CDR1 MNHEY, CDR2 SMNVEV (reference sequence). Trimming cost V 6 bases and J 4 bases, with 21 bases left between them. The CDR3 runs 17 residues.

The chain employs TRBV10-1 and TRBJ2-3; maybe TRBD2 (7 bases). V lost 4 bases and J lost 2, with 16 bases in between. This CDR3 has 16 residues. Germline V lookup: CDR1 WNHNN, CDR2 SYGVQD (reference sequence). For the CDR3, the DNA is TGCGCCAGCAGTGCGGGGGGCGGGAAGGTCACAGATACGCAGTATTTT. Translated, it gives CASSAGGGKVTDTQYF.

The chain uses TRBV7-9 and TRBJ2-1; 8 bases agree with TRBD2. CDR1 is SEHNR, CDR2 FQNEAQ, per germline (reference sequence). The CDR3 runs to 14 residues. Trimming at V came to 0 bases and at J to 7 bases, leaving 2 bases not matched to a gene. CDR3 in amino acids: CASSLAGLVNEQFF. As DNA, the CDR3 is TGTGCCAGCAGCTTAGCGGGACTAGTGAATGAGCAGTTCTTC.

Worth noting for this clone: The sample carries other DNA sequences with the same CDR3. CDR3 amino acids: CASSLGQSNEQFF. CDR3 DNA sequence: TGCGCCAGCAGCTTGGGACAATCCAATGAGCAGTTCTTC. The chain couples TRBV5-1 to TRBJ2-1; D gene ambiguous. The CDR3 extends over 13 amino acids. Per the germline V gene, CDR1 is SGHRS and CDR2 is YFSETQ. The V gene lost 0 bases and the J gene lost 6 bases, with 7 bases spanning the gap.

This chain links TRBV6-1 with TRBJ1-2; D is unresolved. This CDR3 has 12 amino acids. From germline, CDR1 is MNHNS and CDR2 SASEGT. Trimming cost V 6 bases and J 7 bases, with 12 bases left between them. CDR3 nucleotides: TGTGCCAGCAGAAACAGAGAAGCTGGCTACACCTTC. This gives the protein CASRNREAGYTF.

CDR3 protein: CASSSGKETQYF. In DNA, the CDR3 is TGCGCCAGCAGCTCGGGGAAAGAGACCCAGTACTTC. The genes are TRBV5-1 and TRBJ2-5; tentatively, D is TRBD2 (5 bases). The CDR3 contains 12 residues. Germline CDR1 SGHRS, CDR2 YFSETQ. Trimming pared 3 bases from V and 3 bases from J, leaving 6 bases between.

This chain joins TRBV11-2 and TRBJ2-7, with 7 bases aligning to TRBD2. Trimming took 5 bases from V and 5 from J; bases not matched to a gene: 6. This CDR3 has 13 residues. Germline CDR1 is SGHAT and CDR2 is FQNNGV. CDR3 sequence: CASSHSAGHEQYF. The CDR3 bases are TGTGCCAGCAGCCACTCAGCGGGGCACGAGCAGTACTTC.

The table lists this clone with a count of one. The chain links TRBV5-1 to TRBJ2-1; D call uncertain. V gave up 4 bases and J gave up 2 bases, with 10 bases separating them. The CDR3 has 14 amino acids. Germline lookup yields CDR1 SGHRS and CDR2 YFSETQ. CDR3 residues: CASSHTQPYNEQFF. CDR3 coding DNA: TGCGCCAGCAGCCACACTCAGCCCTACAATGAGCAGTTCTTC.

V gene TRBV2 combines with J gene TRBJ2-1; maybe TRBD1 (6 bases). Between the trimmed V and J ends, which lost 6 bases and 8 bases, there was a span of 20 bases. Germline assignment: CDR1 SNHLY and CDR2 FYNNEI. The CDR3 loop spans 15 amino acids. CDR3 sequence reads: CASSQPPGRGYEQFF. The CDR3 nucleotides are TGTGCCAGCAGCCAACCCCCGGGCAGGGGCTATGAGCAGTTCTTC.

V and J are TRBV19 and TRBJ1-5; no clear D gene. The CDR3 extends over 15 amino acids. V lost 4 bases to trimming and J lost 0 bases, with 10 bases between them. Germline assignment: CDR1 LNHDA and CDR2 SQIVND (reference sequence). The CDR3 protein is CASSREDYSNQPQHF. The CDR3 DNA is TGTGCCAGTAGTAGGGAGGACTATAGCAATCAGCCCCAGCATTTT.

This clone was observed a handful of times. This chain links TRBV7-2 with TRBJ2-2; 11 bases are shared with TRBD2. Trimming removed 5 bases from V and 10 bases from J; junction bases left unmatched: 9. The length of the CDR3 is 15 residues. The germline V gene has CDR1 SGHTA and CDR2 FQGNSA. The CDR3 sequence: CASSRTSGRVAELFF. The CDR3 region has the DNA TGTGCCAGCAGCCGGACTAGCGGGCGGGTCGCGGAGCTGTTTTTT.

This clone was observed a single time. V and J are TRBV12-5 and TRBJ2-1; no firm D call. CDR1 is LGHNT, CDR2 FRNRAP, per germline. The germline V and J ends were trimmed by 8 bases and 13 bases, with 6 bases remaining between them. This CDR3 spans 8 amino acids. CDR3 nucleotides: TGTGCTAGTTATCCCCAGTTCTTC. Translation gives CASYPQFF.

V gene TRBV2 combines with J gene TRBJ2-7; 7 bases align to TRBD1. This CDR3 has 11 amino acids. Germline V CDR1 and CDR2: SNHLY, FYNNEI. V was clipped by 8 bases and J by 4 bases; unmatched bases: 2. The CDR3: CASEQGYEQYF. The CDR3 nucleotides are TGTGCCAGCGAACAGGGGTACGAGCAGTACTTC.

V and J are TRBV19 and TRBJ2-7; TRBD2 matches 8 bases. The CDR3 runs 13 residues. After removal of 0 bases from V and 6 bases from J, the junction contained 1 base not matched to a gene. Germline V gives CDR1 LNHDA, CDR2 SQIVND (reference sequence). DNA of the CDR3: TGTGCCAGTAGTATAGAGGGGACTAGCGAGCAGTACTTC. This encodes CASSIEGTSEQYF.

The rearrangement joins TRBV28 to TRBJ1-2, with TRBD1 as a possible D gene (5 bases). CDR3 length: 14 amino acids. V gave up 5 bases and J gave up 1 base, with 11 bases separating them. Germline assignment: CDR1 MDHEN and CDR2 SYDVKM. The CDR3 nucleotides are TGTGCCAGCAGTCCGATAGGGGTTAACTATGGCTACACCTTC. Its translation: CASSPIGVNYGYTF.

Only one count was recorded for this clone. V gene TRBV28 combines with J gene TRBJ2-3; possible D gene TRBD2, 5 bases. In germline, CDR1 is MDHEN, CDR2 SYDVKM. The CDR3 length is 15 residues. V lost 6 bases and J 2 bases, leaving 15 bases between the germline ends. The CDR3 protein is CASSTKDSYTDTQYF. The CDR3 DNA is TGTGCCAGCAGCACCAAGGACTCCTACACAGATACGCAGTATTTT.